The source of this T cell receptor (beta chain) is a study of a mutant IDH1 vaccine in newly diagnosed glioma. Trimming pared 4 bases from V and 5 bases from J, leaving 11 bases between. In germline, CDR1 is SGHTA, CDR2 FQGTGA. This CDR3 is 13 amino acids long. Time point reported: week 23, last vaccination. The investigators gave 300 ug of mutant IDH1 20-mer peptide in each vaccine dose, together with topical imiquimod. Measured with immunoSEQ multiplex PCR; TCRdb has only the in-frame clones, and not every one. The sample has 40,000 or so clones; about 76% are singletons. This clone has a single count. The antigen remains undetermined.

The V gene is TRBV7-3, the J gene TRBJ2-5; unclear D gene. The material sequenced was PBMCs, taken from a glioma patient whose treatment included an IDH1 peptide vaccine. This sequence was found in a man in his fifties with glioma. CDR3 sequence (DNA): TGTGCCAGCAGCTCAATGGGCAGGGAGACCCAGTACTTC. Protein product: CASSSMGRETQYF.